This entry lists 27 T cell receptor beta chains sequenced from one sample in a study of T-cell memory formation after mild COVID-19. A single record per CDR3 protein comes from TCRdb applying MiXCR to the 5' RACE reads. The sample shows 200,000 to 250,000 distinct CDR3 sequences, about 16% of them seen only once. The sequenced sample was PBMCs or a T cell subset sorted from them (not recorded which). The receptors come from a man younger than 30 who had mild COVID-19 (a few samples of this study predate the infection). Cell type and time point are not known.

The rearrangement uses TRBV3-1 and TRBJ2-7, with TRBD1 matching 9 bases. V lost 6 bases and J lost 6; bases outside the gene matches: 12. There are 15 residues in the CDR3. Germline values: CDR1 LGHDT, CDR2 YNNKEL (reference sequence). The CDR3 region has the DNA TGTGCCAGCAGACCGACAGGGGGGCAGGGAAGCGAGCAGTACTTC. Its protein product is CASRPTGGQGSEQYF.

This clonotype was picked up a small number of times. The rearrangement links TRBV7-9 to TRBJ1-6; D gene ambiguous. V lost 4 bases to trimming and J lost 8 bases, with 9 bases between them. CDR1 and CDR2 from the germline V gene are SEHNR and FQNEAQ (reference sequence). The CDR3 sequence is 13 residues long. The CDR3 here is CASSSDGYSPLHF. Written as DNA, the CDR3 is TGTGCCAGCAGCTCCGACGGATATTCACCCCTCCACTTT.

This chain uses TRBV12-3 or TRBV12-4 with TRBJ2-5; possibly TRBD2 for D (5 bases). This CDR3 comprises 14 residues. The V end lost 6 bases, the J end lost 3 bases, and 14 bases lay between the germline ends. The CDR3 sequence: CASSYTRTEETQYF. The CDR3 DNA reads TGTGCCAGCAGCTACACGAGGACTGAAGAGACCCAGTACTTC.

This clonotype was observed at least ten times. The J gene is TRBJ1-6, the V gene TRBV20-1; the D gene is possibly TRBD1 (5 bases). Trimming removed 5 bases at V and 0 bases at J, with 14 bases between. The CDR3 length is 16 residues. Germline CDR1 is DFQATT and CDR2 is SNEGSKA (reference sequence). CDR3 protein: CSAGDPGSSYNSPLHF. DNA of the CDR3: TGCAGTGCTGGGGACCCCGGCAGCTCCTATAATTCACCCCTCCACTTT.

This clonotype was seen many times. The chain combines TRBV28 with TRBJ1-1; D may be TRBD1 (5 bases). Germline CDR1 reads MDHEN; CDR2 reads SYDVKM. V shed 6 bases and J shed 1 base, with 9 bases lying between them. This CDR3 is built from 13 residues. The CDR3 loop is CASRPGQNTEAFF. Written as DNA, the CDR3 is TGTGCCAGCAGACCCGGACAGAACACTGAAGCTTTCTTT. The full variable domain, in which reference TRBV28 and TRBJ1-1 provide the parts outside the CDR3, is DVKVTQSSRYLVKRTGEKVFLECVQDMDHENMFWYRQDPGLGLRLIYFSYDVKMKEKGDIPEGYSVSREKKERFSLILESASTNQTSMYLCASRPGQNTEAFFGQGTRLTVV.

Only a few counts were recorded for this clonotype. J is TRBJ1-4 and V is TRBV7-9; D remains unclear. Germline CDR1 SEHNR, CDR2 FQNEAQ (reference sequence). The V end lost 1 base, the J end lost 12 bases, and 15 bases lay between the germline ends. The CDR3 runs 14 residues. CDR3 sequence (DNA): TGTGCCAGCAGCTTAGAGTCTCGGGGATCACAACTGTTTTTT. As protein: CASSLESRGSQLFF. The full variable domain, its missing parts supplied by reference TRBV7-9 and TRBJ1-4, is DTGVSQNPRHKITKRGQNVTFRCDPISEHNRLYWYRQTLGQGPEFLTYFQNEAQLEKSRLLSDRFSAERPKGSFSTLEIQRTEQGDSAMYLCASSLESRGSQLFFGSGTQLSVL.

This clonotype came up once. The rearrangement joins TRBV20-1 to TRBJ2-5, with TRBD1 matching 7 bases. V lost 5 bases and J lost 2; bases outside the gene matches: 2. Germline V gene data show CDR1 as DFQATT and CDR2 as SNEGSKA (reference sequence). The CDR3 loop spans 12 amino acids. In DNA form, the CDR3 reads TGCAGTGCTGGGGGACAGCAAGAGACCCAGTACTTC. Translating gives CSAGGQQETQYF.

In its sample, this clonotype was seen a few times. The J gene is TRBJ1-4, the V gene TRBV4-1; maybe TRBD1 (6 bases). Germline V CDR1 and CDR2: MGHRA, YSYEKL. CDR3 length: 16 residues. V was cut by 3 bases and J by 2 bases, with 13 bases left in between. CDR3 nucleotides: TGCGCCAGCAGCCACCCTAGGGGGGGCACTAATGAAAAACTGTTTTTT. Translated: CASSHPRGGTNEKLFF.

This clonotype was picked up a small number of times. CDR3 sequence reads: CASRKDGYNSPLHF. In DNA, the CDR3 is TGTGCCAGCAGGAAGGACGGCTATAATTCACCCCTCCACTTT. The chain joins TRBV12-3 or TRBV12-4 to TRBJ1-6, with D unresolved. This CDR3 is built from 14 residues. V was cut by 6 bases and J by 3 bases, with 9 bases left in between.

This clonotype was counted only a few times. The CDR3 sequence is CASSLLSGETGDTQYF. CDR3 bases: TGTGCCAGCAGCTTGCTTAGCGGGGAGACGGGGGATACGCAGTATTTT. This rearrangement joins TRBV7-2 to TRBJ2-3; 8 bases map to TRBD2. The CDR3 contains 16 residues. V trimming: 3 bases; J trimming: 6 bases; junction bases outside the gene matches: 11. Germline assignment: CDR1 SGHTA and CDR2 FQGNSA.

This clonotype was counted at least ten times. This chain uses TRBV5-1 with TRBJ2-3; weak D call: TRBD1 (6 bases). CDR3 size: 14 residues. Germline V gene sequence: CDR1 SGHRS, CDR2 YFSETQ. V gave up 2 bases and J gave up 4 bases, with 11 bases separating them. Here the CDR3 reads CASSLQGWADTQYF. In DNA, the CDR3 is TGCGCCAGCAGCTTACAGGGTTGGGCAGATACGCAGTATTTT.

A few counts support this clonotype. V is TRBV7-2 and J is TRBJ2-7; 11 bases agree with TRBD2. Trimming cost V 4 bases and J 6 bases; bases outside gene matches: 11. The CDR3 has 16 residues. The germline V gene encodes CDR1 SGHTA and CDR2 FQGNSA. The CDR3 DNA is TGTGCCAGCAGCTCATATTTTAGCGGGGGGGCCAGCGAGCAGTACTTC. Protein product: CASSSYFSGGASEQYF.

The genes are TRBV24-1 and TRBJ1-6; tentatively, D is TRBD1 (5 bases). V was cut by 6 bases and J by 8 bases, with 13 bases left in between. Germline CDR1 KGHDR, CDR2 SFDVKD. This CDR3 contains 14 residues. This CDR3 is CATSRGQEDSPLHF. The CDR3 DNA reads TGTGCCACCAGTCGGGGCCAAGAAGATTCACCCCTCCACTTT.

There are many counts of this clonotype. V is TRBV18 and J is TRBJ1-1; 7 bases line up with TRBD1. The CDR3 consists of 13 residues. Germline CDR1 KGHSH, CDR2 LQKENI. The V and J ends lost 8 bases and 3 bases, in that order; junction bases with no gene match: 6. The CDR3 DNA is TGTGCCAGCAGCCCCGACAGGGACACTGAAGCTTTCTTT. It is translated as CASSPDRDTEAFF.

The V call is TRBV11-2, the J call TRBJ1-1, with D unclear. Deletions cut 5 bases from V and 0 bases from J, with 7 bases between. Germline-derived CDR1 and CDR2 are SGHAT and FQNNGV. This CDR3 spans 13 amino acids. CDR3 loop: CASSRSLNTEAFF. In DNA form, the CDR3 reads TGTGCCAGCAGCCGAAGCCTGAACACTGAAGCTTTCTTT. The variable domain in full, completed from reference TRBV11-2 and TRBJ1-1, reads EAGVAQSPRYKIIEKRQSVAFWCNPISGHATLYWYQQILGQGPKLLIQFQNNGVVDDSQLPKDRFSAERLKGVDSTLKIQPAKLEDSAVYLCASSRSLNTEAFFGQGTRLTVV.

This clonotype showed up many times. J is TRBJ2-4 and V is TRBV5-1; D call uncertain. Trimming took off 0 bases at V and 7 bases at J, with 8 bases between the two ends. CDR3 length: 13 amino acids. Germline V CDR1 and CDR2: SGHRS, YFSETQ. DNA of the CDR3: TGCGCCAGCAGCTTGGGAGTACGTAACATTCAGTACTTC. It encodes CASSLGVRNIQYF.

The chain has TRBV7-2 and TRBJ2-1; the D is unclear. Germline V CDR1 and CDR2: SGHTA, FQGNSA. This CDR3 has 14 residues. The V end lost 1 base, the J end lost 2 bases, and 6 bases lay between the germline ends. In DNA, the CDR3 is TGTGCCAGCAGCTTAGTGGCGGCCTACAATGAGCAGTTCTTC. This encodes CASSLVAAYNEQFF.

This clonotype was counted many times. The genes are TRBV7-2 and TRBJ1-3; a weak D match, TRBD1 (5 bases). V was trimmed by 1 base and J by 3 bases, leaving 7 bases between them. CDR1 is SGHTA and CDR2 is FQGNSA in the germline V gene. The CDR3 contains 14 residues. CDR3 coding DNA: TGTGCCAGCAGCTTAGGGGGCGGTGGAAACACCATATATTTT. It codes for CASSLGGGGNTIYF.

The chain links TRBV7-2 to TRBJ2-5; either TRBD1 or TRBD2 may supply D (6 bases each). This CDR3 has 13 amino acids. Germline V CDR1 and CDR2: SGHTA, FQGNSA. Trimming took off 4 bases at V and 4 bases at J, with 10 bases between the two ends. CDR3 in amino acids: CASSYREAETQYF. The CDR3 region has the DNA TGTGCCAGCAGCTACAGGGAGGCAGAGACCCAGTACTTC.

This clonotype has a handful of counts. The chain has TRBV7-2 and TRBJ2-5, with 7 positions matching TRBD2. Germline V lookup: CDR1 SGHTA, CDR2 FQGNSA. V trimming: 5 bases; J trimming: 5 bases; junction bases outside the gene matches: 8. This CDR3 is built from 14 residues. The CDR3 coding sequence is TGTGCCAGCAGCCCAGTGCGGGGGAGGGAGACCCAGTACTTC. Residues: CASSPVRGRETQYF. Full variable domain (rest looked up from reference TRBV7-2 and TRBJ2-5): GAGVSQSPSNKVTEKGKDVELRCDPISGHTALYWYRQSLGQGLEFLIYFQGNSAPDKSGLPSDRFSAERTGGSVSTLTIQRTQQEDSAVYLCASSPVRGRETQYFGPGTRLLVL.

This clonotype was seen repeatedly, ten times or more. J is TRBJ2-5 and V is TRBV5-1; 7 bases align to TRBD2. V trimming: 0 bases; J trimming: 2 bases; junction bases outside the gene matches: 4. The CDR3 extends over 15 amino acids. The germline CDR1 and CDR2 sequences are SGHRS and YFSETQ. CDR3 in amino acids: CASSLGGGPQETQYF. CDR3 DNA sequence: TGCGCCAGCAGCTTGGGCGGGGGTCCGCAAGAGACCCAGTACTTC.

The CDR3 region has the DNA TGTGCCAGCAGTGCGGGGTGGGGTGGGTTGAGCCAGCCCTCAGACGAGCAGTACTTC. Protein: CASSAGWGGLSQPSDEQYF. V is TRBV28 and J is TRBJ2-7; TRBD2 might be the D (6 bases). This CDR3 spans 19 amino acids. Looked up from germline, CDR1 is MDHEN and CDR2 is SYDVKM. With 5 bases removed from V and 5 bases from J, the gap between germline ends came to 31 bases.

This clonotype was counted between two and nine times. This sequence joins TRBV14 and TRBJ1-1, with D hard to call. CDR3 size: 13 residues. Germline CDR1 and CDR2: SGHDN and FVKESK. Trimming pared 0 bases from V and 1 base from J, leaving 3 bases between. The CDR3 sequence is CASSQDANTEAFF. The CDR3 nucleotides read TGTGCCAGCAGCCAAGATGCGAACACTGAAGCTTTCTTT.

The chain is built from TRBV12-3 or TRBV12-4 and TRBJ1-5; the D is unclear. Trimming took 5 bases from V and 0 from J, leaving 11 bases between them. CDR3 size: 15 residues. CDR3 loop: CASSGPRNSNQPQHF. CDR3 coding DNA: TGTGCCAGCAGTGGACCCCGGAATAGCAATCAGCCCCAGCATTTT.

The V call is TRBV20-1, the J call TRBJ1-6, with D perhaps matching TRBD1 (6 bases). This CDR3 is 12 amino acids long. With 4 bases removed from V and 12 bases from J, the gap between germline ends came to 13 bases. Germline-derived CDR1 and CDR2 are DFQATT and SNEGSKA (reference sequence). The CDR3 spells CSATEQGEPLHF. The DNA of the CDR3 is TGCAGTGCTACGGAACAGGGAGAACCCCTCCACTTT.

This clonotype was counted only a few times. The chain employs TRBV9 and TRBJ2-6; D is unresolved. Per germline, CDR1 SGDLS and CDR2 YYNGEE. The CDR3 has 17 amino acids. The ends were cut back, 4 bases at V and 0 bases at J, with 14 bases in the middle. CDR3 region: CASSSTLGYSGANVLTF. The CDR3 nucleotides are TGTGCCAGCAGCTCAACCCTCGGATACTCTGGGGCCAACGTCCTGACTTTC. Together with reference TRBV9 and TRBJ2-6, the CDR3 gives the full variable domain: DSGVTQTPKHLITATGQRVTLRCSPRSGDLSVYWYQQSLDQGLQFLIQYYNGEERAKGNILERFSAQQFPDLHSELNLSSLELGDSALYFCASSSTLGYSGANVLTFGAGSRLTVL.

V and J are TRBV4-2 and TRBJ2-3, with 11 bases that match TRBD2. Germline assignment: CDR1 LGHNA and CDR2 YNFKEQ. The CDR3 extends over 17 amino acids. Trimming cost V 4 bases and J 2 bases; bases outside gene matches: 8. The CDR3 reads CASSPRLAGGPTDTQYF. CDR3 nucleotide sequence: TGTGCCAGCAGCCCCCGGCTAGCGGGGGGCCCCACAGATACGCAGTATTTT.